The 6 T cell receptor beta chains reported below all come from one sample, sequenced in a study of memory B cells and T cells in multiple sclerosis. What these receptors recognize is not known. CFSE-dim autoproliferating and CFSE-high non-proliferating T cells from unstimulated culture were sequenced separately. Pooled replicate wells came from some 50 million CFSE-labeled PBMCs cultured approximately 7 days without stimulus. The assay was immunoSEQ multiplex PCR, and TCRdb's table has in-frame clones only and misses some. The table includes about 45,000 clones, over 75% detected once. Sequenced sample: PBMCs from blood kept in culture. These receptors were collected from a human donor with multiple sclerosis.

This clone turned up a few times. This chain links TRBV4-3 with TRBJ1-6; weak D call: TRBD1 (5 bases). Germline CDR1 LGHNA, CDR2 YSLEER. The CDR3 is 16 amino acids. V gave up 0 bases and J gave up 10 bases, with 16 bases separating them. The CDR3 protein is CASSQDLAREYSPLHF. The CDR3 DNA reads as TGCGCCAGCAGCCAAGATTTAGCCAGGGAGTACTCACCCCTCCACTTT.

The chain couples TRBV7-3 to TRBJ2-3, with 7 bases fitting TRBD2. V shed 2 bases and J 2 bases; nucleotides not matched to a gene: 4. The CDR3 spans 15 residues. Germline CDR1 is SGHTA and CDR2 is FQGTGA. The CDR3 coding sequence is TGTGCCAGCAGCTTAGAGGGACTAACCACAGATACGCAGTATTTT. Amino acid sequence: CASSLEGLTTDTQYF. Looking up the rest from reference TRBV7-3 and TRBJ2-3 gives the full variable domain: GAGVSQTPSNKVTEKGKYVELRCDPISGHTALYWYRQSLGQGPEFLIYFQGTGAADDSGLPNDRFFAVRPEGSVSTLKIQRTERGDSAVYLCASSLEGLTTDTQYFGPGTRLTVL.

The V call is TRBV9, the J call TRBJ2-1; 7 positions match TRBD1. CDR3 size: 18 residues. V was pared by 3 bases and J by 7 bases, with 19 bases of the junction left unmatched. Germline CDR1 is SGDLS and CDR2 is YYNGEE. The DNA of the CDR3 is TGTGCCAGCAGCGCCACGATCGGACAGGAGCCAGGGGGTAATGAGCAGTTCTTC. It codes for CASSATIGQEPGGNEQFF. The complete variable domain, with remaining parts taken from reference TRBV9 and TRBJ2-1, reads DSGVTQTPKHLITATGQRVTLRCSPRSGDLSVYWYQQSLDQGLQFLIQYYNGEERAKGNILERFSAQQFPDLHSELNLSSLELGDSALYFCASSATIGQEPGGNEQFFGPGTRLTVL.

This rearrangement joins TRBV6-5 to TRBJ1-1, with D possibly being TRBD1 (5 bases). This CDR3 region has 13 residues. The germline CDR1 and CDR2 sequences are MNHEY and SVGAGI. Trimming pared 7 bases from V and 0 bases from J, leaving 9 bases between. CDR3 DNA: TGTGCCAGCACCACAGGAATGAACACTGAAGCTTTCTTT. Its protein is CASTTGMNTEAFF.

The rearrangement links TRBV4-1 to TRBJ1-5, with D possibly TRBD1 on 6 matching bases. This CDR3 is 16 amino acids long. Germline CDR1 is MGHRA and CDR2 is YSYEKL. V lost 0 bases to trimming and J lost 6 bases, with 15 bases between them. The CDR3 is CASSQEVGQSFQPQHF. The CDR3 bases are TGCGCCAGCAGCCAAGAGGTGGGACAATCTTTTCAGCCCCAGCATTTT.

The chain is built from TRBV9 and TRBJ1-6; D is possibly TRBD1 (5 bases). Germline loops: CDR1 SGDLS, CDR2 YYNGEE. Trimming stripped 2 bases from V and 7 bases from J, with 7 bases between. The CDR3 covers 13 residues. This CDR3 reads CASSVDSNSPLHF. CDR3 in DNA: TGTGCCAGCAGCGTTGACAGCAATTCACCCCTCCACTTT.